A selection of T cell receptor beta chains follows, all from one sample in a study of identifying expanded T cells in peripheral blood. The table came from immunoSEQ multiplex PCR; TCRdb's copy has only in-frame clones and leaves some out. This table has 100,000 or so clones, around 88% appearing once. Sequencing input: blood. The source is a person between 18 and 75 years old in good health. CDR3s leave out the opening cysteine and the closing phenylalanine or tryptophan. Fields, in order: V gene, J gene, CDR3 protein.

v_call: TRBV5-6
j_call: TRBJ1-2
cdr3_aa: ASSPAQGRGYT

v_call: TRBV6-5
j_call: TRBJ2-3
cdr3_aa: ASSYRGRPTDTQY

v_call: TRBV18
j_call: TRBJ1-4
cdr3_aa: ASSPRHRGDEKLF

v_call: TRBV18
j_call: TRBJ2-3
cdr3_aa: ASSRTGVATDTQY

v_call: TRBV7-2
j_call: TRBJ1-1
cdr3_aa: ASSTQSSRSTEAF

v_call: TRBV28
j_call: TRBJ1-6
cdr3_aa: ASSGGQGRSPLH

v_call: TRBV10-3
j_call: TRBJ2-7
cdr3_aa: AISLRDRDYEQY

v_call: TRBV6-5
j_call: TRBJ1-1
cdr3_aa: ASSTATGTEAF

v_call: TRBV4-3
j_call: TRBJ1-2
cdr3_aa: ASSQTRTGVGYGYT

v_call: TRBV14
j_call: TRBJ1-2
cdr3_aa: ASSPFAGFYGYT

v_call: TRBV5-1
j_call: TRBJ1-1
cdr3_aa: ASSLTYNTEAF

v_call: TRBV5-1
j_call: TRBJ2-1
cdr3_aa: ASSSGLAYVDEQF

v_call: TRBV7-9
j_call: TRBJ2-7
cdr3_aa: ASSFPGQGSWEQY

v_call: TRBV9
j_call: TRBJ1-2
cdr3_aa: ASSPGLSNYGYT

v_call: TRBV5-1
j_call: TRBJ2-7
cdr3_aa: ASSFPPKSDEQY

v_call: TRBV29-1
j_call: TRBJ1-2
cdr3_aa: SVEDSWGSDGYT

v_call: TRBV2
j_call: TRBJ1-1
cdr3_aa: ASSGQVNTEAF

v_call: TRBV5-1
j_call: TRBJ2-1
cdr3_aa: ASRPRLAGVGGNEQF

v_call: TRBV7-2
j_call: TRBJ1-4
cdr3_aa: ASSPRTGFNEKLF

v_call: TRBV5-4
j_call: TRBJ2-4
cdr3_aa: ASSLMGSGVAKNIQY

v_call: TRBV7-9
j_call: TRBJ2-5
cdr3_aa: ASSSRTSGGAGQETQY

v_call: TRBV2
j_call: TRBJ2-3
cdr3_aa: ASGTGIDTQY

v_call: TRBV11-1
j_call: TRBJ2-7
cdr3_aa: ASSLSGSYEQY

v_call: TRBV30
j_call: TRBJ1-5
cdr3_aa: AWSGAGGRPQH

v_call: TRBV30
j_call: TRBJ1-6
cdr3_aa: AWSRSSGPLH

v_call: TRBV5-1
j_call: TRBJ2-5
cdr3_aa: ASSLFAGVEETQY

v_call: TRBV28
j_call: TRBJ2-3
cdr3_aa: ASTAEPDTQY